This TCR beta chain was obtained from a study of T cell repertoires and Cas9 in healthy adults (dated by TCRdb to about 2018). As for the study more broadly: SpCas9-reactive T cells were characterized for multi-effector potency, cytotoxicity and lineage determination within the CD4 and CD8 compartments. This study looked at whether people already carry T cell immunity to the Streptococcus pyogenes Cas9 nuclease (SpCas9), the enzyme used in CRISPR gene editing. Study-wide conclusions, independent of this receptor: In vitro, SpCas9-reactive regulatory T cells were reported to reduce the proliferation and function of SpCas9-reactive effector T cells.

A remark on this clone: The specificity of this receptor is unknown. The input lacks base qualities; no much larger clone sits a single base away.

The library came from the immunoSEQ multiplex PCR assay. TCRdb took this table from immuneACCESS and kept in-frame rearrangements with V and J called. Such tables lack part of the clones; where checked against another copy, unresolved V genes explain under half of the gap, and the rest is unexplained. The sample contains tens of thousands of clones, roughly nine tenths of them found a single time. In total, the top ten clones hold around 0.71% of the sample. Healthy humans served as the donors. Source material: CD4+ effector T cells (CD127+, CD25-, CD137-, CD154-) from PBMCs; culture status not recorded. This receptor was taken from a human donor in good health.

The CDR3 amino acid sequence is: CASKSSGNEKLFF. The sequenced DNA: TGCGCCAGCAAGAGTTCGGGGAATGAAAAACTGTTTTTT. The rearranged segments are TRBV10-2 and TRBJ1-4, with the D gene uncertain. Trimming at the junction amounts to 7 bases on V and 5 bases on J, and the germline ends lie 11 bases apart. For CDR1 and CDR2, the germline V gene lists WSHSY and SAAADI. From the cysteine through the phenylalanine, the CDR3 covers 13 amino acids. Only the CDR3 DNA stays, 39 bases, in frame from base 1.